This is a list of T cell receptor beta chains from one sample in a study of technical replicates of blood from a few donors. The protocol was immunoSEQ multiplex PCR, while the TCRdb copy is restricted to in-frame clones and leaves out a portion. Seen here are 55,000 to 80,000 clones, 92% observed once, and the top ten hold 0.35% to 0.45%. The specimen sequenced was T cells isolated from PBMCs. Receptors originate from a human donor in good health. Both conserved end residues are part of each CDR3. A D gene is named only where the DNA matches it firmly. Not all rows give a size; the values are once, few, many and, for expanded clones, a class.

V	D	size	J	CDR3	DNA
TRBV7-9	TRBD2	.	TRBJ2-3	CASSPAGVSTDTQYF	TGTGCCAGTTCCCCAGCGGGGGTAAGCACAGATACGCAGTATTTT
TRBV19	TRBD1	few	TRBJ1-1	CASSTTDRGHTEAFF	TGTGCCAGTAGTACGACCGACAGGGGGCACACTGAAGCTTTCTTT
TRBV29-1	TRBD1	.	TRBJ1-1	CSVMTGMNTEAFF	TGCAGCGTCATGACAGGGATGAACACTGAAGCTTTCTTT
TRBV25-1	TRBD1	.	TRBJ1-1	CASSPPGLRGQVAFF	TGTGCCAGCAGTCCCCCGGGGTTAAGGGGGCAAGTAGCTTTCTTT
TRBV11-3	.	.	TRBJ2-7	CASSPSGPPYEQYF	TGTGCCAGCAGCCCGAGCGGGCCACCCTACGAGCAGTACTTC
TRBV21-1	.	.	TRBJ1-2	CASQDGNYGYTF	TGTGCCTCCCAGGATGGTAACTATGGCTACACCTTC
TRBV27	TRBD1	once	TRBJ2-7	CASSRDRDEQYF	TGTGCCAGCAGCCGGGACAGGGACGAGCAGTACTTC
TRBV21-1	.	.	TRBJ1-2	CASSPKTGTFLYGYTF	TGTGCCAGCAGCCCCAAGACAGGCACCTTCCTCTATGGCTACACCTTC
TRBV5-1	.	.	TRBJ2-7	CASSLARLPYEQYF	TGCGCCAGCAGCTTGGCCAGACTTCCCTACGAGCAGTACTTC
TRBV9	TRBD1	.	TRBJ1-5	CASSVGGTGVNQPQHF	TGTGCCAGCAGCGTAGGCGGGACAGGGGTCAATCAGCCCCAGCATTTT
TRBV2	TRBD2	.	TRBJ2-3	CASSGLAYTQYF	TGTGCCAGCAGTGGACTAGCTTACACGCAGTATTTT
TRBV9	TRBD1	.	TRBJ1-5	CASSVGDSAYQPQHF	TGTGCCAGCAGCGTAGGGGACAGCGCTTATCAGCCCCAGCATTTT
TRBV7-8	TRBD1	.	TRBJ1-1	CASSLRDRDTEAFF	TGTGCCAGCAGCTTACGGGACAGGGACACTGAAGCTTTCTTT
TRBV5-1	TRBD1	once	TRBJ2-1	CASSLGPGGYNEQFF	TGCGCCAGCAGCTTGGGGCCAGGGGGCTACAATGAGCAGTTCTTC
TRBV9	.	.	TRBJ2-7	CASSVETGGAYEQYF	TGTGCCAGCAGCGTAGAAACAGGTGGGGCCTACGAGCAGTACTTC
TRBV9	.	.	TRBJ2-1	CASSRLGDNEQFF	TGTGCCAGCAGCCGACTAGGGGATAATGAGCAGTTCTTC
TRBV4-2	TRBD2	.	TRBJ2-7	CASSLAGEGSYEQYF	TGTGCCAGCAGCCTAGCGGGAGAGGGCTCCTACGAGCAGTACTTC
TRBV5-4	.	.	TRBJ1-1	CASSRGGGALTPVLNTEAFF	TGTGCCAGCAGCCGGGGAGGGGGGGCTCTGACGCCGGTTCTGAACACTGAAGCTTTCTTT
TRBV6-5	TRBD2	once	TRBJ2-7	CASSLAGGRYEQYF	TGTGCCAGCAGCCTAGCGGGGGGGCGCTACGAGCAGTACTTC
TRBV5-6	TRBD1	.	TRBJ1-2	CASRPGQTYGYTF	TGTGCCAGCAGGCCGGGACAGACCTATGGCTACACCTTC
TRBV5-1	TRBD1	.	TRBJ2-7	CASSSLGTGSREQYF	TGCGCCAGCAGCTCCCTAGGGACAGGGTCTAGGGAGCAGTACTTC
TRBV29-1	.	once	TRBJ1-1	CSVGEPLNTEAFF	TGCAGCGTTGGGGAGCCTCTCAACACTGAAGCTTTCTTT
TRBV5-5	.	.	TRBJ1-4	CASSLDPGDRGEKLFF	TGTGCCAGCAGCTTGGACCCAGGGGATCGTGGTGAAAAACTGTTTTTT
TRBV4-2	.	few	TRBJ1-1	CASSQDFAQGHTEAFF	TGTGCCAGCAGCCAAGATTTTGCCCAGGGCCACACTGAAGCTTTCTTT
TRBV10-1	.	.	TRBJ2-1	CASSESTGFSYNEQFF	TGCGCCAGCAGTGAGTCTACAGGGTTCTCCTACAATGAGCAGTTCTTC
TRBV5-6	.	once	TRBJ2-3	CASSLAAGARDTQYF	TGTGCCAGCAGCTTAGCGGCAGGGGCGAGAGATACGCAGTATTTT
TRBV30	TRBD2	.	TRBJ2-1	CAWGTSGPYNEQFF	TGTGCCTGGGGGACTAGCGGGCCATACAATGAGCAGTTCTTC
TRBV11-3	.	.	TRBJ1-1	CASSLGLNTEAFF	TGTGCCAGCAGCTTGGGCCTGAACACTGAAGCTTTCTTT
TRBV7-3	TRBD1	.	TRBJ1-2	CASSNTGAVGYTF	TGTGCCAGCAGCAACACAGGGGCGGTTGGCTACACCTTC
TRBV5-1	TRBD2	.	TRBJ2-1	CASSLKLAGVEQFF	TGCGCCAGCAGCTTGAAGTTAGCGGGAGTTGAGCAGTTCTTC
TRBV5-1	TRBD1	.	TRBJ2-1	CASSSDRASYNEQFF	TGCGCCAGCAGCTCAGACAGGGCCTCCTACAATGAGCAGTTCTTC
TRBV9	.	.	TRBJ1-5	CASSVGGLEGIQPQHF	TGTGCCAGCAGCGTAGGGGGGTTGGAGGGAATACAGCCCCAGCATTTT
TRBV6-1	TRBD1	.	TRBJ1-3	CASSEMGQGAVYTIYF	TGTGCCAGCAGTGAAATGGGACAGGGGGCCGTATACACCATATATTTT
TRBV9	TRBD1	.	TRBJ2-7	CASSVEGQLHYEQYF	TGTGCCAGCAGCGTAGAGGGACAGCTTCACTACGAGCAGTACTTC
TRBV4-1	TRBD1	few	TRBJ1-4	CASSRADRANEKLFF	TGCGCCAGCAGCCGAGCGGACAGGGCTAATGAAAAACTGTTTTTT
TRBV7-9	TRBD1	.	TRBJ1-2	CASSKTGGSYGYTF	TGTGCCAGCAGCAAGACAGGGGGTAGCTATGGCTACACCTTC
TRBV7-9	.	.	TRBJ2-1	CASSQDTYNEQFF	TGTGCCAGCAGCCAGGACACGTACAATGAGCAGTTCTTC
TRBV25-1	TRBD2	medium-sized	TRBJ2-7	CASGLAGNYEQYF	TGTGCCAGCGGACTAGCGGGAAACTACGAGCAGTACTTC
TRBV6-1	.	.	TRBJ1-1	CASKEVAEAFF	TGTGCCAGCAAAGAGGTTGCTGAAGCTTTCTTT